These 4 T cell receptor beta chains were sequenced from one sample in a study of blood T cell repertoires in COVID-19 (dated by TCRdb to about 2020). Library generation was performed with the immunoSEQ multiplex PCR assay. TCRdb re-hosts the immuneACCESS table, in-frame sequences only. Its copies lack some clones; in the studies checked, an unresolved V gene accounts for under half of them, and the cause for the rest is not known. The sample includes some 130,000 clones, with about 88% observed a single time. Together, the top ten hold about 2.4% of the sample. The sample taken for sequencing was PBMCs or T cells enriched from blood (not recorded which). Receptors originate from a man in his forties with acute COVID-19.

The V call is TRBV7-4, the J call TRBJ1-5, with D unresolved. Looked up from germline, CDR1 is SGHVT and CDR2 is SQSDAQ. This CDR3 contains 15 residues. The V end lost 2 bases, the J end lost 4 bases, and 12 bases lay between the germline ends. CDR3 amino acids: CASSLFPAINQPQHF. CDR3 coding DNA: TGTGCCAGCAGCTTATTTCCAGCGATTAATCAGCCCCAGCATTTT.

V usage is TRBV12-3 or TRBV12-4 and J usage is TRBJ2-2; D call uncertain. The CDR3 runs to 13 residues. V shed 5 bases and J shed 5 bases, with 9 bases lying between them. The CDR3 nucleotides read TGTGCCAGCAGTGTAAGAGGTACCGGGGAGCTGTTTTTT. Amino acids: CASSVRGTGELFF.

The chain recombines TRBV4-1 with TRBJ2-1; a weak D match, TRBD2 (5 bases). V was trimmed by 0 bases and J by 3 bases, leaving 9 bases between them. From germline, CDR1 is MGHRA and CDR2 YSYEKL. The CDR3 is 15 residues long. CDR3 amino acids: CASSQEGADYNEQFF. CDR3 DNA: TGCGCCAGCAGCCAAGAGGGAGCGGACTACAATGAGCAGTTCTTC.

The chain links TRBV21-1 to TRBJ1-5. TRBV21-1 constitutes a pseudogene. This CDR3 is 11 amino acids long. This CDR3 is CASPEKPPQHF. For the CDR3, the DNA is TGTGCCAGCCCCGAAAAGCCGCCCCAGCATTTT.